The 30 T cell receptor beta chains below all came from one sample that was sequenced in a study of blood T cell repertoires in COVID-19. Libraries were prepared by immunoSEQ multiplex PCR; TCRdb keeps only in-frame clonotypes and omits some of them. Seen here are about 310,000 clones, around 87% observed once, and the top ten hold less than 2.5%. Material for sequencing was peripheral blood. The source is a man in his late teens or twenties with active or convalescent COVID-19.

This chain links TRBV6-5 with TRBJ2-7; 9 bases are a match to TRBD1. Germline CDR1 is MNHEY and CDR2 is SVGAGI. The CDR3 loop spans 14 amino acids. Germline trimming cut 11 bases from V and 2 bases from J; bases unmatched to any gene: 10. The CDR3 loop reads CAATIGTGTYEQYF. The DNA of the CDR3 is TGTGCCGCGACCATTGGGACAGGGACCTACGAGCAGTACTTC.

The chain has TRBV6-5 and TRBJ2-1; a possible D gene is TRBD1 (5 bases). The CDR3 is 12 amino acids. CDR1 and CDR2 from the germline V gene are MNHEY and SVGAGI. V shed 6 bases and J shed 6 bases, with 9 bases lying between them. CDR3 protein: CASRGPSNEQFF. As DNA, the CDR3 is TGTGCCAGCAGGGGGCCTTCCAATGAGCAGTTCTTC.

The chain recombines TRBV5-1 with TRBJ1-2, with a possible D match to TRBD1 (5 bases). CDR3 length: 16 amino acids. Germline CDR1 is SGHRS and CDR2 is YFSETQ. V was pared by 0 bases and J by 4 bases, with 16 bases between. The CDR3 protein is CASSLEGGDYGYGYTF. CDR3 bases: TGCGCCAGCAGCTTGGAGGGCGGGGACTATGGCTATGGCTACACCTTC.

This clone was observed at least ten times. The same CDR3 can be traced to other DNA sequences in this sample. The chain has TRBV6-1 and TRBJ2-5; 12 bases agree with TRBD2. This CDR3 is 15 amino acids long. Germline V CDR1 and CDR2: MNHNS, SASEGT. Trimming took 2 bases from V and 4 from J; bases not matched to a gene: 2. In DNA, the CDR3 is TGTGCCAGCAGTGAACTAGCGGGGGGGCCAGAGACCCAGTACTTC. Translation gives CASSELAGGPETQYF.

V usage is TRBV5-6 and J usage is TRBJ2-3; 11 bases align to TRBD1. V was pared by 2 bases and J by 3 bases, with 5 bases of the junction left unmatched. CDR3 size: 16 residues. Germline V gene lookup returns CDR1 SGHDT and CDR2 YYEEEE. CDR3 in amino acids: CASSFWTGGATDTQYF. Here the CDR3 DNA reads TGTGCCAGCAGCTTTTGGACAGGGGGCGCGACAGATACGCAGTATTTT.

The chain couples TRBV7-7 to TRBJ2-5; D is perhaps TRBD2 (6 bases). Per the germline V gene, CDR1 is SSHAT and CDR2 is FNYEAQ (reference sequence). The CDR3 consists of 14 residues. The V and J ends lost 1 base and 4 bases respectively, with 10 bases between them. CDR3 in amino acids: CASSLGRGTETQYF. DNA of the CDR3: TGTGCCAGCAGCTTAGGGAGGGGAACAGAGACCCAGTACTTC.

The chain carries TRBV4-2 and TRBJ1-4; 8 bases align to TRBD1. The germline CDR1 and CDR2 sequences are LGHNA and YNFKEQ. The V and J ends lost 2 bases and 10 bases, in that order; junction bases with no gene match: 9. The CDR3 spans 15 residues. The CDR3 region is CASSQTGGGTVKLFF. CDR3 sequence (DNA): TGTGCCAGCAGCCAAACAGGGGGGGGAACGGTAAAACTGTTTTTT.

In this sample, this clone turned up a few times. The rearrangement links TRBV12-3 or TRBV12-4 to TRBJ1-1; D is unresolved. V lost 1 base and J lost 8, with 8 bases in between. CDR3 size: 12 residues. Here the CDR3 reads CASSLGAAEAFF. DNA for the CDR3: TGTGCCAGCAGTTTAGGGGCCGCCGAAGCTTTCTTT.

V is TRBV19 and J is TRBJ1-2; no firm D call. This CDR3 contains 12 residues. V lost 3 bases, J lost 7 bases, and 9 bases lay in between. Looked up from germline, CDR1 is LNHDA and CDR2 is SQIVND (reference sequence). The CDR3 DNA follows: TGTGCCAGTAGTATTCGGGGAAGTGGCTACACCTTC. Translating gives CASSIRGSGYTF.

The chain recombines TRBV27 with TRBJ2-7, with TRBD1 as a possible D gene (6 bases). V shed 5 bases and J shed 2 bases, with 13 bases lying between them. Germline V gives CDR1 MNHEY, CDR2 SMNVEV (reference sequence). The CDR3 contains 14 residues. The CDR3 DNA sequence: TGTGCCAGCAGTGCTAACAGGGCGACCTACGAGCAGTACTTC. This translates into CASSANRATYEQYF.

The genes are TRBV28 and TRBJ2-5, with 7 bases aligning to TRBD2. CDR3 length equals 14 residues. Germline V lookup: CDR1 MDHEN, CDR2 SYDVKM. Trimming at V came to 7 bases and at J to 1 base, leaving 6 bases not matched to a gene. In DNA, the CDR3 is TGTGCCAGCATAGGTAGCGGGCGCCAAGAGACCCAGTACTTC. Amino acids: CASIGSGRQETQYF.

The V call is TRBV6-5, the J call TRBJ1-5, with 8 positions matching TRBD1. The ends lost 7 bases at V and 7 bases at J; junction bases unmatched: 12. The CDR3 is 15 amino acids. Looked up from germline, CDR1 is MNHEY and CDR2 is SVGAGI. This CDR3 reads CASNADRGIGQPQHF. The CDR3, as DNA: TGTGCCAGCAACGCAGACAGGGGTATCGGGCAGCCCCAGCATTTT.

The CDR3 loop is CASSSRPGTGGDGYTF. CDR3 bases: TGTGCCAGCAGCTCTCGCCCCGGGACAGGGGGCGATGGCTACACCTTC. This sequence joins TRBV7-2 and TRBJ1-2; 12 bases are shared with TRBD1. V shed 4 bases and J 6 bases; nucleotides not matched to a gene: 9. The CDR3 is 16 residues long. In germline, CDR1 is SGHTA, CDR2 FQGNSA.

V gene TRBV29-1 combines with J gene TRBJ1-1; 8 nucleotides align to TRBD1. CDR3 size: 12 residues. Trimming at V came to 7 bases and at J to 4 bases, leaving 5 bases not matched to a gene. Germline V gives CDR1 SQVTM, CDR2 ANQGSEA. The CDR3 reads CSGGQGGTEAFF. CDR3 DNA: TGCAGCGGCGGACAGGGTGGCACTGAAGCTTTCTTT.

The V gene is TRBV10-2, the J gene TRBJ1-1, with TRBD1 as a possible D gene (5 bases). Germline V CDR1 and CDR2: WSHSY, SAAADI. The V end was cut by 0 bases, the J end by 8 bases, with 16 bases between. The CDR3 runs to 15 residues. The CDR3, as DNA: TGCGCCAGCAGTGAGTCGTCTTCGGGGGTACGAGAAGCTTTCTTT. This translates into CASSESSSGVREAFF.

The chain recombines TRBV11-2 with TRBJ2-3; the D is unclear. There are 14 residues in the CDR3. V lost 4 bases, J lost 0 bases, and 8 bases lay in between. Germline CDR1 and CDR2: SGHAT and FQNNGV. DNA of the CDR3: TGTGCCAGCAGCTCCGCGCATAGCACAGATACGCAGTATTTT. This codes for CASSSAHSTDTQYF.

The J gene is TRBJ1-1, the V gene TRBV28; no firm D call. The germline gives CDR1 MDHEN, CDR2 SYDVKM. The V end was cut by 3 bases, the J end by 5 bases, with 7 bases between. CDR3 length: 12 residues. The CDR3 here is CASSLARTEAFF. CDR3 bases: TGTGCCAGCAGTTTGGCGCGGACTGAAGCTTTCTTT.

The genes are TRBV18 and TRBJ1-4, with 8 bases fitting TRBD1. The V and J ends lost 3 bases and 6 bases, in that order; junction bases with no gene match: 9. Germline V CDR1 and CDR2: KGHSH, LQKENI. The CDR3 spans 16 residues. DNA for the CDR3: TGTGCCAGCTCACCGGACTTGACAGGGGTTCATGAAAAACTGTTTTTT. It codes for CASSPDLTGVHEKLFF.

The chain carries TRBV10-3 and TRBJ1-2; D is uncertain. The germline V gene encodes CDR1 ENHRY and CDR2 SYGVKD. The V end was cut by 2 bases, the J end by 4 bases, with 17 bases between. The CDR3 is 16 residues long. The CDR3 loop reads CAISEHNATTGYGYTF. The DNA for the CDR3 is TGTGCCATCAGTGAGCACAACGCTACGACGGGCTATGGCTACACCTTC.

This sequence joins TRBV5-4 and TRBJ1-2; 7 nucleotides align to TRBD1. The CDR3 has 14 residues. V trimming: 4 bases; J trimming: 3 bases; junction bases outside the gene matches: 6. Germline CDR1 SGHNT, CDR2 YYREEE (reference sequence). Here the CDR3 DNA reads TGTGCCAGCAGCGCTGACAGGGTTCACTATGGCTACACCTTC. Its translation: CASSADRVHYGYTF.

The genes are TRBV27 and TRBJ1-1; 9 bases align to TRBD1. Germline V gene lookup returns CDR1 MNHEY and CDR2 SMNVEV (reference sequence). CDR3 length: 13 residues. Trimming cost V 5 bases and J 7 bases; bases outside gene matches: 5. CDR3 in amino acids: CASSSWDRVEAFF. Here the CDR3 DNA reads TGTGCCAGCAGTAGTTGGGACAGGGTTGAAGCTTTCTTT.

The rearrangement uses TRBV5-1 and TRBJ2-5; D perhaps matches TRBD2 (6 bases). Trimming cost V 5 bases and J 1 base, with 6 bases left between them. The CDR3 is made up of 12 amino acids. Germline values: CDR1 SGHRS, CDR2 YFSETQ. The CDR3, as DNA: TGCGCCAGCAGGGGGGGCCAAGAGACCCAGTACTTC. Translating it yields CASRGGQETQYF.

The V call is TRBV6-5, the J call TRBJ2-2; 8 bases are shared with TRBD2. The CDR3 is made up of 15 amino acids. V gave up 5 bases and J gave up 4 bases; unmatched junction bases: 6. The germline V gene has CDR1 MNHEY and CDR2 SVGAGI. CDR3 coding DNA: TGTGCCAGCAGTCGGGGGGGCGCTCCCACCGGGGAGCTGTTTTTT. It encodes CASSRGGAPTGELFF.

This chain links TRBV28 with TRBJ1-2; 12 bases are a match to TRBD1. The CDR3 totals 16 residues. V shed 1 base, J shed 4 bases, and the junction held 4 bases outside the gene matches. CDR1 and CDR2 from the germline V gene are MDHEN and SYDVKM. The CDR3 DNA is TGTGCCAGCAGTTTATCGGGACAGGGGGCCTTCTATGGCTACACCTTC. It specifies CASSLSGQGAFYGYTF.

This clone has more than one count but fewer than ten. The J gene is TRBJ2-7, the V gene TRBV4-2; 13 bases line up with TRBD2. In germline, CDR1 is LGHNA, CDR2 YNFKEQ. The CDR3 runs 17 residues. V lost 1 base to trimming and J lost 2 bases; unmatched junction nucleotides: 5. CDR3 coding DNA: TGTGCCAGCAGCCAAGGTGGACTAGCGGGAGTGGCCTACGAGCAGTACTTC. Its translation: CASSQGGLAGVAYEQYF.

This chain links TRBV18 with TRBJ2-5, with 7 bases identical to TRBD1. This CDR3 contains 14 residues. Germline V gene lookup returns CDR1 KGHSH and CDR2 LQKENI. The trim removed 3 bases at V and 7 bases at J, leaving 8 bases unmatched. The CDR3 protein is CASSPGTVTSTQYF. CDR3 in DNA: TGTGCCAGCTCACCCGGGACAGTGACTTCGACCCAGTACTTC. The full variable domain, in which reference TRBV18 and TRBJ2-5 provide the parts outside the CDR3, is NAGVMQNPRHLVRRRGQEARLRCSPMKGHSHVYWYRQLPEEGLKFMVYLQKENIIDESGMPKERFSAEFPKEGPSILRIQQVVRGDSAAYFCASSPGTVTSTQYFGPGTRLLVL.

The chain combines TRBV5-1 with TRBJ1-2; D might be TRBD1 (5 bases). Trimming pared 5 bases from V and 4 bases from J, leaving 12 bases between. Germline V CDR1 and CDR2: SGHRS, YFSETQ. The CDR3 runs 13 residues. CDR3 sequence reads: CASRLQGSYGYTF. CDR3 nucleotide sequence: TGCGCCAGCAGACTTCAGGGTAGCTATGGCTACACCTTC. The full variable domain, rest sourced from reference TRBV5-1 and TRBJ1-2, is KAGVTQTPRYLIKTRGQQVTLSCSPISGHRSVSWYQQTPGQGLQFLFEYFSETQRNKGNFPGRFSGRQFSNSRSEMNVSTLELGDSALYLCASRLQGSYGYTFGSGTRLTVV.

The V call is TRBV12-3 or TRBV12-4, the J call TRBJ2-5; no firm D call. Trimming left V 2 bases short and J 7 bases short, with 11 bases between. The CDR3 loop spans 13 amino acids. CDR3 sequence (DNA): TGTGCCAGCAGTTTAACTCCCCTGGTGACCCAGTACTTC. Amino acids: CASSLTPLVTQYF.

The chain joins TRBV6-2 or TRBV6-3 to TRBJ1-2; tentatively, D is TRBD1 (5 bases). V lost 6 bases and J 3 bases, leaving 14 bases between the germline ends. This CDR3 region has 14 residues. From germline, CDR1 is MNHEY and CDR2 SVGEGT. Here the CDR3 DNA reads TGTGCCAGCAGCTGGCGGGGGACCTACTATGGCTACACCTTC. It is translated as CASSWRGTYYGYTF.

The genes are TRBV24-1 and TRBJ1-2; possibly TRBD1 for D (6 bases). V dropped 3 bases and J dropped 5 bases, with 18 bases sitting between them. The germline gives CDR1 KGHDR, CDR2 SFDVKD. This CDR3 comprises 16 residues. CDR3 sequence reads: CATSDASTRTEYGYTF. The CDR3 nucleotides are TGTGCCACCAGTGATGCATCTACTCGGACAGAATATGGCTACACCTTC.